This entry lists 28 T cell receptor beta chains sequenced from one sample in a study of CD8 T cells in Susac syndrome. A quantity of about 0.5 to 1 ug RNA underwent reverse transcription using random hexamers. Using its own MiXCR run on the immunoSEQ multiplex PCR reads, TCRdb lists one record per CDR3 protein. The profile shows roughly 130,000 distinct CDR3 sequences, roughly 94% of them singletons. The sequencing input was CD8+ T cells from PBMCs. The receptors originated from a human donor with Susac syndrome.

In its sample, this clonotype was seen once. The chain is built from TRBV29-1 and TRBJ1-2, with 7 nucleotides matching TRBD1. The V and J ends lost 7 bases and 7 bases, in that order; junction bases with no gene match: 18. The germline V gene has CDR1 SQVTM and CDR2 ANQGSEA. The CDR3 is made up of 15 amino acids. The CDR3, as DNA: TGCAGCGGTGGGCCTGGGACAGACCCTCCCGGTGGCTACACCTTC. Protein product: CSGGPGTDPPGGYTF.

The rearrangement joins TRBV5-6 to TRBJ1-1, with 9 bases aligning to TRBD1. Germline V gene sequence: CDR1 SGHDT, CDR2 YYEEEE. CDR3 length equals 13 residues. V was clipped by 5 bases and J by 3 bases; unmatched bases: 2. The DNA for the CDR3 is TGTGCCAGCAGTTGGGACAGGGACACTGAAGCTTTCTTT. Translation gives CASSWDRDTEAFF. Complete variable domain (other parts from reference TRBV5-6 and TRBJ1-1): DAGVTQSPTHLIKTRGQQVTLRCSPKSGHDTVSWYQQALGQGPQFIFQYYEEEERQRGNFPDRFSGHQFPNYSSELNVNALLLGDSALYLCASSWDRDTEAFFGQGTRLTVV.

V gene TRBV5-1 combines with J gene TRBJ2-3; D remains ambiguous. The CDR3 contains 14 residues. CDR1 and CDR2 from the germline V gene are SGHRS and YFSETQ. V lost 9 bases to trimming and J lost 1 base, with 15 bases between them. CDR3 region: CATKSEAGTDTQYF. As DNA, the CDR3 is TGCGCCACCAAGTCTGAGGCAGGCACAGATACGCAGTATTTT.

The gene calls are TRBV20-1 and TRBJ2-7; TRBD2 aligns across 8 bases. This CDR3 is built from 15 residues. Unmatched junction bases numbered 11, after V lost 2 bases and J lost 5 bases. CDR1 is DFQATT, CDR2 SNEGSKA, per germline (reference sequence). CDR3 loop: CSARTVGLAPHEQYF. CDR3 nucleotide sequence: TGCAGTGCTAGAACAGTCGGACTAGCACCCCACGAGCAGTACTTC.

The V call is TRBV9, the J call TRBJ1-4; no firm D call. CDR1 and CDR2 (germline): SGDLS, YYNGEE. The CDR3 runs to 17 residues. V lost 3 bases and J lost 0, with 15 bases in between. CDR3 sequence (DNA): TGTGCCAGCAGCGCCGGTTTCGGCAGCGCAACTAATGAAAAACTGTTTTTT. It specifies CASSAGFGSATNEKLFF.

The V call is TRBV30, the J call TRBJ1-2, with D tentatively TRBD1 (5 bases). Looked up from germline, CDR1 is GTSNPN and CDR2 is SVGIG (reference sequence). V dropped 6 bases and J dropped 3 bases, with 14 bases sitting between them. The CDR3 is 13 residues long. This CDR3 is CACYQGPHYGYTF. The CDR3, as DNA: TGTGCCTGCTACCAGGGTCCCCACTATGGCTACACCTTC.

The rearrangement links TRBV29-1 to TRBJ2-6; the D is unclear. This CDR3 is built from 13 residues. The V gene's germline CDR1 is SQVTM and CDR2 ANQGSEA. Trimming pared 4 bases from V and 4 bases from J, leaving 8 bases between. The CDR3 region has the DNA TGCAGCGTTGCCGGTTCAGGGGCCAACGTCCTGACTTTC. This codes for CSVAGSGANVLTF.

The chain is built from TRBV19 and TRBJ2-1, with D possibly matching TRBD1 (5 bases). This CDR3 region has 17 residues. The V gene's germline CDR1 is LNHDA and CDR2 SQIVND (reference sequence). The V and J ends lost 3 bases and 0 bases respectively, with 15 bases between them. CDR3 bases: TGTGCCAGTAGTATTATAAGGGGCAACAACTCCTACAATGAGCAGTTCTTC. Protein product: CASSIIRGNNSYNEQFF.

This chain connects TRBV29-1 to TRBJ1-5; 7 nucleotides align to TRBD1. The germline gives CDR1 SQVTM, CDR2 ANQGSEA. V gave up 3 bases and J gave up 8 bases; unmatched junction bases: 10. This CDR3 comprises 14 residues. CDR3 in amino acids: CSVDGATGKKPQHF. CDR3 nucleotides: TGCAGCGTTGACGGAGCGACAGGGAAAAAGCCCCAGCATTTT.

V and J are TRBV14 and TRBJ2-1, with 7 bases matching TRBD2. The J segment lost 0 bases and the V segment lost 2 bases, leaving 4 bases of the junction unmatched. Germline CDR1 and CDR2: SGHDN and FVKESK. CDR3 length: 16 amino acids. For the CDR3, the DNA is TGTGCCAGCAGCCAACTAGCGGCAAGCTCCTACAATGAGCAGTTCTTC. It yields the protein CASSQLAASSYNEQFF.

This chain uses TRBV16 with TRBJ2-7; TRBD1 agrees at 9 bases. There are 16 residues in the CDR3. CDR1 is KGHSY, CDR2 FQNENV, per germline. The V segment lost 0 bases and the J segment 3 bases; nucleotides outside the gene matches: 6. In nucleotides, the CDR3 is TGTGCCAGCAGCCAATCTCTGACAGGGGGTCGCTACGAGCAGTACTTC. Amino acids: CASSQSLTGGRYEQYF.

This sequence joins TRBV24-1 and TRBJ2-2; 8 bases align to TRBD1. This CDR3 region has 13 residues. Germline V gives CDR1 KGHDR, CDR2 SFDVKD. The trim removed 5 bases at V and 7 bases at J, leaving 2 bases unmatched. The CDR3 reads CATSGTGIGELFF. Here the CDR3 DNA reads TGTGCCACCAGTGGGACAGGGATCGGGGAGCTGTTTTTT.

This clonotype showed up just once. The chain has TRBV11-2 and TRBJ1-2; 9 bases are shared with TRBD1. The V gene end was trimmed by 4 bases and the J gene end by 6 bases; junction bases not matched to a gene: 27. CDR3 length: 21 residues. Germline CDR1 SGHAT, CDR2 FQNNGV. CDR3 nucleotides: TGTGCCAGCAGCTATCCCTCTAAGGCCGGACAGGGGAAGGTGGAAGTGGATGGCTACACCTTC. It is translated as CASSYPSKAGQGKVEVDGYTF. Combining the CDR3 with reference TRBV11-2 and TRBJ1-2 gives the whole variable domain EAGVAQSPRYKIIEKRQSVAFWCNPISGHATLYWYQQILGQGPKLLIQFQNNGVVDDSQLPKDRFSAERLKGVDSTLKIQPAKLEDSAVYLCASSYPSKAGQGKVEVDGYTFGSGTRLTVV.

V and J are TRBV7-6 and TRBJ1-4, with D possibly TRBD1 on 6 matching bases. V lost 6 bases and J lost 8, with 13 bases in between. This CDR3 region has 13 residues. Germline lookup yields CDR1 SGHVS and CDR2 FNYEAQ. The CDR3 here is CASRSGAGEKLFF. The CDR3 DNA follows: TGTGCCAGCAGATCAGGGGCGGGCGAAAAACTGTTTTTT.

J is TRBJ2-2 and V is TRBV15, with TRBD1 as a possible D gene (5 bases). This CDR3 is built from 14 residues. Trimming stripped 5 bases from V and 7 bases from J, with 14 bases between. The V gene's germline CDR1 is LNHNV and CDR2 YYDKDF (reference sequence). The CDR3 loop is CATSGWGDSGELFF. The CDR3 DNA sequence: TGTGCCACCAGCGGGTGGGGTGACAGCGGGGAGCTGTTTTTT.

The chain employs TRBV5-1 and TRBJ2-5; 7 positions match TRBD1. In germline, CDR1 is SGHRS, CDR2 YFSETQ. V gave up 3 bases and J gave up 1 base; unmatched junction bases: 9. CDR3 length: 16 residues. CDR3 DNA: TGCGCCAGCAGCTCCCCATGGACAGGCCTCCAAGAGACCCAGTACTTC. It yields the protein CASSSPWTGLQETQYF.

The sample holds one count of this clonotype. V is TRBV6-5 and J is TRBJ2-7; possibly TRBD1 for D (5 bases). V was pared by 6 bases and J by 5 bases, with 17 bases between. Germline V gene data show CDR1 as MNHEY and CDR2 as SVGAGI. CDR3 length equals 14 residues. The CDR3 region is CASSGPVQGHEQYF. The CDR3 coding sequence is TGTGCCAGCAGCGGACCAGTCCAGGGCCACGAGCAGTACTTC.

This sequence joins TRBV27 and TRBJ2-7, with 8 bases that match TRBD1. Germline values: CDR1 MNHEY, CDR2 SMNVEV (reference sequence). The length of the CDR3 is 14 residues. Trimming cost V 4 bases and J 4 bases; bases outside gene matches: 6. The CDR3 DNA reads TGTGCCAGCAGTTCGGACAGGGTAAGGTACGAGCAGTACTTC. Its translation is CASSSDRVRYEQYF.

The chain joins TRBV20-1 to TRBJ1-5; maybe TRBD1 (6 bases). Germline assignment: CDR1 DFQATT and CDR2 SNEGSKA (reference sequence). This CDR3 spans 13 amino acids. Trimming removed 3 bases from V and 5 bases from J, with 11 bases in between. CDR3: CSAREGGDQPQHF. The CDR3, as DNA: TGCAGTGCTAGGGAAGGGGGGGATCAGCCCCAGCATTTT.

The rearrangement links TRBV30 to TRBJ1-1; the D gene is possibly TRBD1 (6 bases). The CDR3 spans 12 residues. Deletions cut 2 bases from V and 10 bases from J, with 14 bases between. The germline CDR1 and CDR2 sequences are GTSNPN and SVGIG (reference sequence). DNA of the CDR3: TGTGCCTGGAGTCTGGGGGGGCCAAGAGCTTTCTTT. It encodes CAWSLGGPRAFF.

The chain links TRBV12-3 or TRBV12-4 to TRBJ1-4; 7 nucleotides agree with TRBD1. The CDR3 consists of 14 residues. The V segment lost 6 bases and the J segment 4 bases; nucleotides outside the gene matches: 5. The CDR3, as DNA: TGTGCCAGCAGATACAGGGGCCTTAATGAAAAACTGTTTTTT. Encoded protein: CASRYRGLNEKLFF.

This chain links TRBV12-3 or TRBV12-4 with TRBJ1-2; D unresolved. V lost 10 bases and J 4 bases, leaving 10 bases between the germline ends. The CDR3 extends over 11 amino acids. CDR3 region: CATLEGYGYTF. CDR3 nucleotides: TGTGCCACCCTCGAAGGCTATGGCTACACCTTC.

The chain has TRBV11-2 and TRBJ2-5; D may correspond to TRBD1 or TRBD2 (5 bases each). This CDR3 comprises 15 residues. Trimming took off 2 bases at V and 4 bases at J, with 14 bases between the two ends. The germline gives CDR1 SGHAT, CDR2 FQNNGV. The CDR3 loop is CASSLSDSQGETQYF. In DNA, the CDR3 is TGTGCCAGCAGCTTATCGGACTCCCAGGGAGAGACCCAGTACTTC. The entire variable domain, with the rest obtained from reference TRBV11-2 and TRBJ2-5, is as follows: EAGVAQSPRYKIIEKRQSVAFWCNPISGHATLYWYQQILGQGPKLLIQFQNNGVVDDSQLPKDRFSAERLKGVDSTLKIQPAKLEDSAVYLCASSLSDSQGETQYFGPGTRLLVL.

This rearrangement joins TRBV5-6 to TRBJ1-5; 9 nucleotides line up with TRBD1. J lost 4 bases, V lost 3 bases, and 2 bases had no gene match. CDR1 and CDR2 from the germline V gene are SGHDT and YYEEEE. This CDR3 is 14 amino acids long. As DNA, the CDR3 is TGTGCCAGCAGCTCCGGGACAGGGAATCAGCCCCAGCATTTT. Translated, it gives CASSSGTGNQPQHF.

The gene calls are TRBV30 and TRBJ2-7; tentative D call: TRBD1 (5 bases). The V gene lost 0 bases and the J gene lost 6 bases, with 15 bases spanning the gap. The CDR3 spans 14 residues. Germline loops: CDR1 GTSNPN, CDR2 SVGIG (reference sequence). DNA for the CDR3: TGTGCCTGGAGTGTACCAGGGTTAGTCAGCGAGCAGTACTTC. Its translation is CAWSVPGLVSEQYF.

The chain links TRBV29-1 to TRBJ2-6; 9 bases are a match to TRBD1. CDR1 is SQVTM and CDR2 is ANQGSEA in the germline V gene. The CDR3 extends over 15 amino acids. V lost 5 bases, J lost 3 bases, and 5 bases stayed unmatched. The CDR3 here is CSVTGGSGGANVLTF. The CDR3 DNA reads TGCAGCGTTACAGGGGGCTCGGGTGGGGCCAACGTCCTGACTTTC.

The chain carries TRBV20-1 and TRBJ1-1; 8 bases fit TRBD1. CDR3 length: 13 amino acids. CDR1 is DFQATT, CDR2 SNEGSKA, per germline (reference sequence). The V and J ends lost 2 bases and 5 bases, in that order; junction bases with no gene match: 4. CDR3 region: CSARQGAETEAFF. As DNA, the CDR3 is TGCAGTGCTAGACAGGGGGCAGAGACTGAAGCTTTCTTT.

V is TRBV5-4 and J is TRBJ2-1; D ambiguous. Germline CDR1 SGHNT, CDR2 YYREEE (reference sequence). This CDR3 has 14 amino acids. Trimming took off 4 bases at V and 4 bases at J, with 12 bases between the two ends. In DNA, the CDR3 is TGTGCCAGCAGCCCTGCACTGCCTTACAATGAGCAGTTCTTC. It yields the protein CASSPALPYNEQFF. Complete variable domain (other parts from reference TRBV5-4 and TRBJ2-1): ETGVTQSPTHLIKTRGQQVTLRCSSQSGHNTVSWYQQALGQGPQFIFQYYREEENGRGNFPPRFSGLQFPNYSSELNVNALELDDSALYLCASSPALPYNEQFFGPGTRLTVL.